The 10 T cell receptor beta chains reported below all come from one sample, sequenced in a study of CD8 T cells in Susac syndrome. The RNA, roughly 0.45 to 1 ug, was put through reverse transcription using random hexamers. TCRdb fed the immunoSEQ multiplex PCR reads into MiXCR, producing one record per CDR3 protein. The data hold 100,000 to 150,000 distinct CDR3 sequences, with about 94% observed a single time. Sequencing was done on a sample of CD8+ T cells from PBMCs. Receptors were obtained from a human donor with Susac syndrome.

The rearrangement uses TRBV12-3 or TRBV12-4 and TRBJ2-4; 9 bases align to TRBD1. The CDR3 extends over 16 amino acids. V dropped 4 bases and J dropped 8; count of bases not matched to a gene: 12. In nucleotides, the CDR3 is TGTGCCAGCAGTTGGGGACAGGGACGTTGGTTCGACATTCAGTACTTC. Translating gives CASSWGQGRWFDIQYF.

This sequence joins TRBV12-5 and TRBJ1-1; D not resolved. The CDR3 is 13 residues long. Trimming shortened V by 5 bases and J by 7 bases, and 14 bases separated the two germline ends. Germline V gene sequence: CDR1 LGHNT, CDR2 FRNRAP. CDR3 coding DNA: TGTGCTAGTGGTGCCGGCGGCTGGAATGAAGCTTTCTTT. This translates into CASGAGGWNEAFF.

The chain couples TRBV25-1 to TRBJ2-5; tentative D call: TRBD2 (5 bases). The CDR3 covers 12 residues. Germline-derived CDR1 and CDR2 are MGHDK and SYGVNS. The V and J ends lost 8 bases and 5 bases respectively, with 12 bases between them. CDR3 loop: CASGLSHETQYF. The CDR3 region has the DNA TGTGCCAGCGGACTGTCCCATGAGACCCAGTACTTC.

The chain combines TRBV18 with TRBJ2-1, with D unclear. CDR1 is KGHSH, CDR2 LQKENI, per germline. Trimming left V 0 bases short and J 4 bases short, with 10 bases between. CDR3 length: 15 amino acids. CDR3 DNA: TGTGCCAGCTCACCACCGTCAGGAGCGTACAATGAGCAGTTCTTC. Translated: CASSPPSGAYNEQFF.

The chain joins TRBV29-1 to TRBJ2-1, with D perhaps TRBD1 (6 bases). This CDR3 spans 16 amino acids. V lost 3 bases, J lost 6 bases, and 21 bases lay in between. The germline V gene encodes CDR1 SQVTM and CDR2 ANQGSEA. In DNA form, the CDR3 reads TGCAGCGTTGAGGCGCCGGCGGCAGGGGTCTTCAATGAGCAGTTCTTC. Protein: CSVEAPAAGVFNEQFF.

This clonotype is a singleton in its sample. This chain connects TRBV9 to TRBJ1-1; TRBD1 agrees at 8 bases. Germline V gene data show CDR1 as SGDLS and CDR2 as YYNGEE. After removal of 3 bases from V and 7 bases from J, the junction contained 8 bases not matched to a gene. The CDR3 is made up of 14 amino acids. CDR3 DNA: TGTGCCAGCAGCGGGACCCAGGGGGCTGGTGAAGCTTTCTTT. This gives the protein CASSGTQGAGEAFF.

This clonotype was detected only once. The chain employs TRBV4-1 and TRBJ2-2, with D possibly matching TRBD1 (6 bases). The V end was cut by 0 bases, the J end by 4 bases, with 15 bases between. The CDR3 contains 17 residues. The V gene's germline CDR1 is MGHRA and CDR2 YSYEKL. CDR3 sequence (DNA): TGCGCCAGCAGCCAAGAATCTCGGACAGATTCCACCGGGGAGCTGTTTTTT. This gives the protein CASSQESRTDSTGELFF.

This clonotype has a single count. The chain is built from TRBV20-1 and TRBJ1-2, with D perhaps TRBD1 (6 bases). Germline CDR1 and CDR2: DFQATT and SNEGSKA (reference sequence). With 0 bases removed from V and 3 bases from J, the gap between germline ends came to 17 bases. The CDR3 has 16 residues. CDR3 DNA sequence: TGCAGTGCTAGAGATCCCCTGCGGCCAGGGGACTATGGCTACACCTTC. Its protein product is CSARDPLRPGDYGYTF.

The V call is TRBV14, the J call TRBJ1-2; D may be TRBD1 (5 bases). Germline CDR1 is SGHDN and CDR2 is FVKESK. There are 13 residues in the CDR3. Trimming removed 2 bases at V and 6 bases at J, with 10 bases between. This chain's CDR3 is CASSQTGVHGYTF. For the CDR3, the DNA is TGTGCCAGCAGCCAAACGGGGGTACATGGCTACACCTTC.

This clonotype was seen a few times. The chain links TRBV18 to TRBJ2-1; 7 nucleotides align to TRBD2. This CDR3 comprises 12 residues. Losses at the gene ends were 6 bases for V and 5 bases for J; bases not matched to a gene: 1. Germline CDR1 reads KGHSH; CDR2 reads LQKENI. In DNA form, the CDR3 reads TGTGCCAGCTCCCGGGGGGACAATGAGCAGTTCTTC. This gives the protein CASSRGDNEQFF.